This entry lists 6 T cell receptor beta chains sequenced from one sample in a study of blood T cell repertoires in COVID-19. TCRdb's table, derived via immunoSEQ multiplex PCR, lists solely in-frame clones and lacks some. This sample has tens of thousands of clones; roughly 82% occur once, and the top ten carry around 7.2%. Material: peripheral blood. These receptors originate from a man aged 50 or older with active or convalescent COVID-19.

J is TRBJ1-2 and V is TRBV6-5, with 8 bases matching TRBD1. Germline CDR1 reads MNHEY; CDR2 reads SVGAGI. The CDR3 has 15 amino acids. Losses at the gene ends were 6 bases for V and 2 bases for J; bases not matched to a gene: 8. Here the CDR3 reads CASSDLDRANYGYTF. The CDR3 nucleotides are TGTGCCAGCAGCGACTTGGACAGGGCCAACTATGGCTACACCTTC.

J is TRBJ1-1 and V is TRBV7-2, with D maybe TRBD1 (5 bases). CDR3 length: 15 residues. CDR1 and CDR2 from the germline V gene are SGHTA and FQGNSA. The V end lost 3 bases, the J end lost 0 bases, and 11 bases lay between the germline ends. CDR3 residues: CASSFYRRMNTEAFF. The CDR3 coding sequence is TGTGCCAGCAGCTTTTACAGGCGCATGAACACTGAAGCTTTCTTT.

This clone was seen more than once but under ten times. The CDR3 is CASSYTDTQYF. The CDR3 DNA sequence: TGTGCCAGCAGCTACACAGATACGCAGTATTTT. This chain links TRBV14 with TRBJ2-3; D is undetermined. CDR3 length equals 11 residues. Germline CDR1 SGHDN, CDR2 FVKESK. Trimming pared 5 bases from V and 2 bases from J, leaving 2 bases between.

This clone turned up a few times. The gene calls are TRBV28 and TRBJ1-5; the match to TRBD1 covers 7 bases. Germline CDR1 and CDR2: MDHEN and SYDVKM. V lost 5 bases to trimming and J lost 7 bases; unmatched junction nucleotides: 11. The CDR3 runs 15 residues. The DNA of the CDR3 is TGTGCCAGCAGTCCCACCCCGACAGGGAGGCAGCCCCAGCATTTT. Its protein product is CASSPTPTGRQPQHF.

The CDR3 coding sequence is TGTGCCAGCAGTTCACCAGGGGGTTTGAGCGATGAGCAGTTCTTC. Residues: CASSSPGGLSDEQFF. V usage is TRBV28 and J usage is TRBJ2-1, with 7 positions matching TRBD1. V trimming: 4 bases; J trimming: 8 bases; junction bases outside the gene matches: 11. CDR3 length: 15 amino acids. Germline lookup yields CDR1 MDHEN and CDR2 SYDVKM.

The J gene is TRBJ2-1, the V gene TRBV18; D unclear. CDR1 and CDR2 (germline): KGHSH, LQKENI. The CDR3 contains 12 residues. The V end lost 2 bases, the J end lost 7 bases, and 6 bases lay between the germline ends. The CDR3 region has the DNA TGTGCCAGCTCACCAATGCAGAATGAGCAGTTCTTC. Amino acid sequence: CASSPMQNEQFF.